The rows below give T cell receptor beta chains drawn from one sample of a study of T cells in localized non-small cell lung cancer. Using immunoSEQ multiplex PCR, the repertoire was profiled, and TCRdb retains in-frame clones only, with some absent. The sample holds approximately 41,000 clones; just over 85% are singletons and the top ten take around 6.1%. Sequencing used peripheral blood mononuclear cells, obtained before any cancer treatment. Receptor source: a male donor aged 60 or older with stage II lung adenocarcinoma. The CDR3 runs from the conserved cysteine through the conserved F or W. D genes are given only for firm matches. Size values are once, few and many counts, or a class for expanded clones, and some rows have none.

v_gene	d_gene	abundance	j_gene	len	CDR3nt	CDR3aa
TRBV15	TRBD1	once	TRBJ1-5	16	TGTGCCACCCACGGAGGGGACAGGGGGAATAATCAGCCCCAGCATTTT	CATHGGDRGNNQPQHF
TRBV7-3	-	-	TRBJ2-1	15	TGTGCCAGCAGCTTGGTCCGGGGCTCCTACAATGAGCAGTTCTTC	CASSLVRGSYNEQFF
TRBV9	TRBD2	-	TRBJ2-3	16	TGTGCCAGCAGCGTAGGAGGCCTAGCGGGATTAGATACGCAGTATTTT	CASSVGGLAGLDTQYF
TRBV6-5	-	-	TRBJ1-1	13	TGTGCCAGCAGCGAAGGACATCCCCCTGAAGCTTTCTTT	CASSEGHPPEAFF
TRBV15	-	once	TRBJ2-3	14	TGTGCCACCACGACAGGGAGGGACACAGATACGCAGTATTTT	CATTTGRDTDTQYF
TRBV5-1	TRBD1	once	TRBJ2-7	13	TGCGCCAGCAGCCGGGACAGGGCCTACGAGCAGTACTTC	CASSRDRAYEQYF
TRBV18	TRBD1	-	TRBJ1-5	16	TGTGCCAGCTCAGCACAGGGGGCTGAAGGCAATCAGCCCCAGCATTTT	CASSAQGAEGNQPQHF
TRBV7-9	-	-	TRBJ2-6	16	TGTGCCGAGCAGCCTATCCCCCCCACTGGGGCCAACGTCCTGACTTTC	CAEQPIPPTGANVLTF
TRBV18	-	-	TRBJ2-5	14	TGTGCCAGCTCACCATCGGGGTCCCGAGAGACCCAGTACTTC	CASSPSGSRETQYF
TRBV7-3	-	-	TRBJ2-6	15	TGTGCCAGCAGCTCAGGTAGCGGAACGGTCAACGTCCTGACTTTC	CASSSGSGTVNVLTF
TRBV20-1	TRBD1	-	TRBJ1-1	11	TGCAGGGCAGGGGGCGGCGGTGAAGCTTTCTTT	CRAGGGGEAFF